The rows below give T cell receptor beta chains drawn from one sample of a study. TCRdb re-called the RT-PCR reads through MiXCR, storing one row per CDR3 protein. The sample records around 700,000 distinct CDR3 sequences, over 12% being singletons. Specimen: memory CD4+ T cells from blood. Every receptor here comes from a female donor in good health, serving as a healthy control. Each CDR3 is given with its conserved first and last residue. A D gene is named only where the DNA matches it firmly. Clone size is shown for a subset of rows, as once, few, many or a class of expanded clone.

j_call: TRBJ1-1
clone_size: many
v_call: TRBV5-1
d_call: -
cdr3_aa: CASSFTVGAENTEAFF
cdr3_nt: TGCGCCAGCAGCTTTACAGTGGGGGCGGAGAACACTGAAGCTTTCTTT

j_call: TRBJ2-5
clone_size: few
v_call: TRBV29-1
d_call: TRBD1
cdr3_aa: CSAHPLDRAAPQETQYF
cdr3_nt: TGCAGCGCCCACCCTCTTGACAGGGCAGCACCCCAAGAGACCCAGTACTTC

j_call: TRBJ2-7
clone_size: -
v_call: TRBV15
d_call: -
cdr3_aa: CATSRDQGYEQYF
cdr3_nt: TGTGCCACCAGCAGAGATCAGGGTTACGAGCAGTACTTC

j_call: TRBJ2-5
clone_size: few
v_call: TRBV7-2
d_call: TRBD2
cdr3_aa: CASSRLAGGSGETQYF
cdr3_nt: TGTGCCAGCAGTAGACTAGCGGGGGGTTCGGGGGAGACCCAGTACTTC

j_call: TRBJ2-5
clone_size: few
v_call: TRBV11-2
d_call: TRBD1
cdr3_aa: CASSSPAGGQETQYF
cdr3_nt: TGTGCCAGCAGCTCCCCTGCAGGGGGCCAAGAGACCCAGTACTTC

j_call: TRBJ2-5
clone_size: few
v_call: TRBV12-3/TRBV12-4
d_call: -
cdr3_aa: CASSFHSGQETQYF
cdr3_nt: TGTGCCAGCAGTTTTCACTCAGGACAAGAGACCCAGTACTTC

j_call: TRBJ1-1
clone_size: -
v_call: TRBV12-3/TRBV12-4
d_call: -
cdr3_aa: CASSARNSREAFF
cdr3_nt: TGTGCCAGCAGTGCCCGTAACTCCCGGGAAGCTTTCTTT

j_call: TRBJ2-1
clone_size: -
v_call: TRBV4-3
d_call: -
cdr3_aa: CASSQQSFGEQFF
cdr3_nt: TGCGCCAGCAGCCAACAATCCTTTGGGGAGCAGTTCTTC

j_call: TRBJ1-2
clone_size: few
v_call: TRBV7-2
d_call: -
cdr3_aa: CASSLSIAVYGYTF
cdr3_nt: TGTGCCAGCAGCTTAAGTATAGCTGTCTATGGCTACACCTTC

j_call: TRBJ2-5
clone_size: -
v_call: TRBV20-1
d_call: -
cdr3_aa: CSANPPYQETQYF
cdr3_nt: TGCAGTGCTAACCCCCCGTACCAAGAGACCCAGTACTTC

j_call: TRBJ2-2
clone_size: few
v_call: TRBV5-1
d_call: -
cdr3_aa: CASSLALQGHGELFF
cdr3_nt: TGCGCCAGCAGCTTGGCGCTACAGGGTCACGGGGAGCTGTTTTTT

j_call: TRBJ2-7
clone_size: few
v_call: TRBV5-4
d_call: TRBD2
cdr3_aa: CASSLWLAGDEQYF
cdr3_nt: TGTGCCAGCAGCTTGTGGCTAGCGGGAGACGAGCAGTACTTC

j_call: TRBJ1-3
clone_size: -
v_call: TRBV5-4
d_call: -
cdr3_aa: CASSLQGPNTIYF
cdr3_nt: TGTGCCAGCAGCTTGCAGGGACCAAACACCATATATTTT

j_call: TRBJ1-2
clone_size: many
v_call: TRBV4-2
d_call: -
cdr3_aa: CASSQDPGAYGYTF
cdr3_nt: TGTGCCAGCAGCCAAGATCCGGGAGCCTATGGCTACACCTTC

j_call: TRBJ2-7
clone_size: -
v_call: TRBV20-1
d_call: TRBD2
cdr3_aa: CSATHGGRAGYEQYF
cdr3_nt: TGCAGTGCTACCCACGGCGGGAGGGCCGGCTACGAGCAGTACTTC

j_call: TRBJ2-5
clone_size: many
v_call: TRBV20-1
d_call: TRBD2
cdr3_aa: CSARFAAGVIETQYF
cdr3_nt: TGCAGTGCTAGATTTGCAGCGGGAGTAATAGAGACCCAGTACTTC

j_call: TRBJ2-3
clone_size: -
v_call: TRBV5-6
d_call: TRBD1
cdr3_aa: CASSQDRYSTDTQYF
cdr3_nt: TGTGCCAGCAGCCAGGACAGGTACAGCACAGATACGCAGTATTTT

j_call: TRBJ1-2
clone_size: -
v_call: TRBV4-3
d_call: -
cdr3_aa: CASSQDVVTRGYTF
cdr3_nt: TGCGCCAGCAGCCAAGACGTGGTTACGAGGGGCTACACCTTC

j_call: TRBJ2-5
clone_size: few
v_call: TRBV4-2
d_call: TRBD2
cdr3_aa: CASSLRGQGLAGVSETQYF
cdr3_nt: TGTGCCAGCAGCCTACGTGGTCAGGGCCTAGCGGGAGTGTCAGAGACCCAGTACTTC

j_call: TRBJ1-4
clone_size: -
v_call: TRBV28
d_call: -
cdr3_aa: CASSQGPGPTNEKLFF
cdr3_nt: TGTGCCAGCAGTCAGGGGCCGGGGCCCACTAATGAAAAACTGTTTTTT

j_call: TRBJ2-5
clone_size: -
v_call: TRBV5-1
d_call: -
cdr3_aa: CASSLAGIGSETQYF
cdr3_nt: TGCGCCAGCAGCTTGGCCGGTATTGGGTCGGAGACCCAGTACTTC

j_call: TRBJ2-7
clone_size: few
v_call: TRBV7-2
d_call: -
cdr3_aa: CASSSWTKKDEQYF
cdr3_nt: TGTGCCAGCAGCTCCTGGACAAAGAAGGACGAGCAGTACTTC

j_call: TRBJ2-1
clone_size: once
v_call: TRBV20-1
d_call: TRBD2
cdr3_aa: CSARAGTSGSKGGEQFF
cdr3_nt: TGCAGTGCTAGAGCTGGGACTAGCGGGAGTAAGGGGGGTGAGCAGTTCTTC

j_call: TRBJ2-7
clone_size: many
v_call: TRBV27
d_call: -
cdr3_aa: CASSARRASYEQYF
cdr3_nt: TGTGCCAGCAGTGCCAGGAGGGCCAGCTACGAGCAGTACTTC

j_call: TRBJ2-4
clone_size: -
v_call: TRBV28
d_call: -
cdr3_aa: CASSYRTDKNIQYF
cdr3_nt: TGTGCCAGCAGTTACAGGACTGACAAAAACATTCAGTACTTC